Below are 4 T cell receptor beta chains sequenced from a single sample in a study of beta chain features in type 1 diabetes. Study-level findings and limits: In all four CD4+ subsets, TCRB CDR3 length was significantly, moderately reduced in type 1 diabetes.

Their specific antigens are unknown. TCRB transcripts that were expressed got sequenced, as all of the isolated RNA had been reverse transcribed. Repertoires were generated with immunoSEQ multiplex PCR, while TCRdb's copy carries only in-frame clones and drops some. Seen here are 65,000 to 85,000 clones, just under 50% observed once, and the top ten hold 0.65% to 0.9%. Material: central memory CD4+ T cells from blood. The receptors shown here come from a man aged 25 to 45 with type 1 diabetes.

The V call is TRBV30, the J call TRBJ2-5; perhaps TRBD1 as D (6 bases). Trimming removed 3 bases at V and 2 bases at J, with 16 bases between. Per germline, CDR1 GTSNPN and CDR2 SVGIG (reference sequence). The CDR3 runs to 15 residues. CDR3 in amino acids: CAWRQGWAGQETQYF. CDR3 bases: TGTGCCTGGAGACAGGGTTGGGCTGGGCAAGAGACCCAGTACTTC.

The genes are TRBV28 and TRBJ1-1; possibly TRBD1 for D (5 bases). The CDR3 is 17 residues long. Germline CDR1 reads MDHEN; CDR2 reads SYDVKM. The V end lost 8 bases, the J end lost 3 bases, and 25 bases lay between the germline ends. In DNA, the CDR3 is TGTGCCAGCCGGGACGTCCAATCTCCGGGGGAACACACTGAAGCTTTCTTT. Protein sequence: CASRDVQSPGEHTEAFF.

The V gene is TRBV4-2, the J gene TRBJ2-1, with D maybe TRBD2 (7 bases). V was cut by 2 bases and J by 9 bases, with 17 bases left in between. The CDR3 is 15 amino acids. Germline V gene sequence: CDR1 LGHNA, CDR2 YNFKEQ. CDR3 residues: CASSQSRGGGGEQFF. The CDR3 bases are TGTGCCAGCAGCCAATCGAGGGGGGGTGGCGGTGAGCAGTTCTTC.

This clone was seen a handful of times. The chain uses TRBV5-1 and TRBJ2-7; 9 positions match TRBD2. There are 16 residues in the CDR3. The germline V gene has CDR1 SGHRS and CDR2 YFSETQ. The J segment lost 2 bases and the V segment lost 4 bases, leaving 10 bases of the junction unmatched. CDR3 sequence: CASSTGPTSGAYEQYF. Here the CDR3 DNA reads TGCGCCAGCAGCACCGGGCCGACTAGCGGTGCCTACGAGCAGTACTTC.